This T cell receptor beta chain was found in a study of cytotoxic CD8 clonotypes in ibrutinib-treated CLL. Study information: Samples yielded averages of 200,000 to 300,000 productive templates and 94,000 or so productive rearrangements.

Note on this clone: Antigen specificity is unknown.

The CDR3 extends over 19 amino acids. Germline values: CDR1 MDHEN, CDR2 SYDVKM. The junction had 17 bases not matched to a gene; V was cut back by 4 bases and J by 5 bases. TCRdb's table, derived via immunoSEQ multiplex PCR, lists solely in-frame clones and lacks some. The sample yields under 200,000 clones, about 80% seen once. Study-level results: Upon ibrutinib response clonality rose, and upon progression it fell back toward baseline. Sustained-remission and progressing patients were not sampled at matched times.

This receptor was taken from a human donor with chronic lymphocytic leukemia. The chain recombines TRBV28 with TRBJ2-3, with TRBD2 matching over 11 bases. Here the sequenced sample was PBMCs, taken after 24 months of ibrutinib treatment. Here the CDR3 DNA reads TGTGCCAGCAGTTCCTTAGGGGGTGGAGCTAGCGGGAGGAAAGATACGCAGTATTTT. It specifies CASSSLGGGASGRKDTQYF.